The 22 T cell receptor beta chains presented below share a single source sample, sequenced in a study of blood T cell repertoires in COVID-19 (dated by TCRdb to 2019 to 2021). The library was built by means of the immunoSEQ multiplex PCR assay. As stored in TCRdb, this immuneACCESS dataset retains in-frame rearrangements with V and J assigned. A fraction of the clones does not appear; measured against another copy, unresolved V genes explain less than half of the discrepancy, and the remainder lacks a known reason. The sample contains about 40,000 clones, 70% to 85% of them found a single time. In total, the top ten clones hold about 2.6% of the sample. Sequenced material: peripheral blood. The receptors were gathered from a woman aged 60-75 years with acute or convalescent COVID-19.

The chain carries TRBV29-1 and TRBJ1-3, with a weak D call TRBD1 (5 bases). CDR3 size: 16 residues. Germline V gene data show CDR1 as SQVTM and CDR2 as ANQGSEA. V was cut by 0 bases and J by 4 bases, with 16 bases left in between. DNA of the CDR3: TGCAGCGTTGAAGATAGGAGGGGCTCTACCGGAAACACCATATATTTT. Translated: CSVEDRRGSTGNTIYF.

This clone is a singleton in its sample. The rearrangement links TRBV5-1 to TRBJ2-1, with 9 bases fitting TRBD1. The CDR3 runs to 15 residues. The germline V gene encodes CDR1 SGHRS and CDR2 YFSETQ. The ends lost 4 bases at V and 3 bases at J; junction bases unmatched: 5. CDR3 residues: CASSEGQGLYNEQFF. The CDR3 nucleotides read TGCGCCAGCAGCGAGGGACAGGGCCTCTACAATGAGCAGTTCTTC.

The rearrangement links TRBV5-1 to TRBJ2-6, with 9 bases lining up with TRBD1. The CDR3 runs to 18 residues. V was clipped by 5 bases and J by 1 base; unmatched bases: 10. Looked up from germline, CDR1 is SGHRS and CDR2 is YFSETQ. CDR3 DNA: TGCGCCAGCAGACCGGGACAGGGCTTTAATTCTGGGGCCAACGTCCTGACTTTC. Encoded protein: CASRPGQGFNSGANVLTF. The variable domain in full, with the rest retrieved from reference TRBV5-1 and TRBJ2-6, is KAGVTQTPRYLIKTRGQQVTLSCSPISGHRSVSWYQQTPGQGLQFLFEYFSETQRNKGNFPGRFSGRQFSNSRSEMNVSTLELGDSALYLCASRPGQGFNSGANVLTFGAGSRLTVL.

The chain is built from TRBV27 and TRBJ2-7; a weak D match, TRBD1 (6 bases). Germline loops: CDR1 MNHEY, CDR2 SMNVEV (reference sequence). The CDR3 has 14 residues. V was trimmed by 5 bases and J by 3 bases, leaving 14 bases between them. CDR3 sequence: CASSRTAGNYEQYF. The CDR3 bases are TGTGCCAGCAGTCGGACAGCCGGGAACTACGAGCAGTACTTC.

The rearrangement links TRBV5-1 to TRBJ2-1; D gene uncertain. V was shortened by 1 base and J by 8 bases, with 7 bases between the two germline ends. CDR3 length: 12 residues. The V gene's germline CDR1 is SGHRS and CDR2 YFSETQ. CDR3 residues: CASSLSGDEQFF. CDR3 DNA sequence: TGCGCCAGCAGCTTGTCGGGTGATGAGCAGTTCTTC.

The V call is TRBV11-2, the J call TRBJ2-5, with 10 bases that match TRBD1. The CDR3 is 16 residues long. Losses at the gene ends were 4 bases for V and 5 bases for J; bases not matched to a gene: 10. Germline CDR1 is SGHAT and CDR2 is FQNNGV. The CDR3 DNA is TGTGCCAGCAGCTCCATGGACAGGGGGAGGTGGGAGACCCAGTACTTC. Translation gives CASSSMDRGRWETQYF.

This clone was seen a handful of times. V usage is TRBV5-1 and J usage is TRBJ2-2; D call uncertain. V was cut by 2 bases and J by 5 bases, with 10 bases left in between. Germline CDR1 SGHRS, CDR2 YFSETQ. The CDR3 has 14 amino acids. CDR3 DNA sequence: TGCGCCAGCAGCTTACAAGGCGGTACCGGGGAGCTGTTTTTT. It specifies CASSLQGGTGELFF.

This sequence joins TRBV19 and TRBJ1-3; D remains ambiguous. Germline values: CDR1 LNHDA, CDR2 SQIVND (reference sequence). V was cut by 5 bases and J by 4 bases, with 9 bases left in between. This CDR3 has 13 residues. The CDR3 reads CASSSNMGNTIYF. CDR3 nucleotide sequence: TGTGCCAGTAGTTCGAACATGGGAAACACCATATATTTT.

This clone was detected only once. The rearrangement uses TRBV6-5 and TRBJ1-2, with 8 bases matching TRBD1. This CDR3 spans 15 amino acids. Trimming at V came to 6 bases and at J to 5 bases, leaving 11 bases not matched to a gene. The germline gives CDR1 MNHEY, CDR2 SVGAGI. The CDR3 loop reads CASSPPGQDHYGYTF. The CDR3 DNA follows: TGTGCCAGCAGCCCACCGGGACAGGACCATTATGGCTACACCTTC.

The chain couples TRBV9 to TRBJ1-5; perhaps TRBD1 as D (6 bases). This CDR3 spans 15 amino acids. Germline CDR1 SGDLS, CDR2 YYNGEE. The V end was cut by 3 bases, the J end by 1 base, with 11 bases between. The CDR3 DNA sequence: TGTGCCAGCAGCGCCTTAGGACAGAGCAATCAGCCCCAGCATTTT. Translated: CASSALGQSNQPQHF.

Worth noting for this clone: The junction departs from germline at one end; a sequencing error may be responsible. V is TRBV6-5 and J is TRBJ2-7; TRBD1 matches 7 bases. Germline V gene lookup returns CDR1 MNHEY and CDR2 SVGAGI. CDR3 size: 14 residues. CDR3: CASTIGQASAQANF. DNA of the CDR3: TGTGCCAGCACTATCGGACAGGCATCGGCCCAAGCGAACTTC.

The chain carries TRBV4-2 and TRBJ1-1; D is ambiguous. CDR1 and CDR2 from the germline V gene are LGHNA and YNFKEQ. The CDR3 length is 14 residues. V was pared by 1 base and J by 1 base, with 7 bases between. The CDR3 reads CASSQAGGNTEAFF. The CDR3 DNA reads TGTGCCAGCAGCCAAGCCGGTGGGAACACTGAAGCTTTCTTT.

V is TRBV23-1 and J is TRBJ2-7, with a tentative D call TRBD1 (5 bases). TRBV23-1 is an ORF; its function is uncertain. Trimming pared 7 bases from V and 2 bases from J, leaving 12 bases between. The CDR3 spans 13 residues. CDR3 amino acids: CASTCSRAYEQYF. In nucleotides, the CDR3 is TGCGCCAGCACATGTAGCAGGGCCTACGAGCAGTACTTC.

This chain's CDR3 is CASSSGTDGYTF. In DNA, the CDR3 is TGTGCCAGCAGTTCTGGGACAGACGGCTACACCTTC. The rearrangement joins TRBV2 to TRBJ1-2; TRBD1 matches 7 bases. The CDR3 length is 12 residues. Unmatched junction bases numbered 5, after V lost 5 bases and J lost 8 bases. The germline gives CDR1 SNHLY, CDR2 FYNNEI. Variable domain in full (rest from reference TRBV2 and TRBJ1-2): EPEVTQTPSHQVTQMGQEVILRCVPISNHLYFYWYRQILGQKVEFLVSFYNNEISEKSEIFDDQFSVERPDGSNFTLKIRSTKLEDSAMYFCASSSGTDGYTFGSGTRLTVV.

This sequence joins TRBV27 and TRBJ1-1; possible D gene TRBD1, 5 bases. Trimming took off 4 bases at V and 3 bases at J, with 18 bases between the two ends. The CDR3 sequence is 16 residues long. Germline CDR1 reads MNHEY; CDR2 reads SMNVEV (reference sequence). This CDR3 is CASSSSGPGRDTEAFF. CDR3 sequence (DNA): TGTGCCAGCAGTTCCTCCGGGCCGGGCAGGGACACTGAAGCTTTCTTT.

The V call is TRBV27, the J call TRBJ1-6; 7 bases are a match to TRBD1. V lost 5 bases to trimming and J lost 7 bases; unmatched junction nucleotides: 8. CDR1 and CDR2 from the germline V gene are MNHEY and SMNVEV (reference sequence). The CDR3 extends over 15 amino acids. CDR3 loop: CASSPAGQQNSPLHF. CDR3 DNA sequence: TGTGCCAGCAGTCCGGCGGGACAGCAAAATTCACCCCTCCACTTT.

The V and J genes are TRBV6-1 and TRBJ2-5; 9 nucleotides line up with TRBD2. The CDR3 contains 15 residues. V lost 3 bases, J lost 1 base, and 3 bases stayed unmatched. The germline CDR1 and CDR2 sequences are MNHNS and SASEGT. This CDR3 is CASSEGTSSQETQYF. The CDR3 DNA is TGTGCCAGCAGTGAGGGGACTAGCTCCCAAGAGACCCAGTACTTC.

The genes are TRBV11-3 and TRBJ2-3; no clear D gene. This CDR3 is 15 amino acids long. Germline V gene data show CDR1 as SGHNT and CDR2 as YENEEA. The V and J ends lost 2 bases and 0 bases respectively, with 9 bases between them. This chain's CDR3 is CASSLHSTSTDTQYF. The CDR3 DNA reads TGTGCCAGCAGCTTACACAGCACGAGCACAGATACGCAGTATTTT.

The gene calls are TRBV24-1 and TRBJ2-1; the D gene is possibly TRBD1 (6 bases). The length of the CDR3 is 13 residues. Germline CDR1 reads KGHDR; CDR2 reads SFDVKD. The germline V and J ends were trimmed by 7 bases and 7 bases, with 13 bases remaining between them. Here the CDR3 DNA reads TGTGCCACCAGCGGGACATTTCGAAATGAGCAGTTCTTC. Protein: CATSGTFRNEQFF.

The V and J genes are TRBV5-1 and TRBJ2-5, with 13 bases matching TRBD2. Germline V gene sequence: CDR1 SGHRS, CDR2 YFSETQ. The trim removed 4 bases at V and 4 bases at J, leaving 10 bases unmatched. This CDR3 is built from 17 residues. For the CDR3, the DNA is TGCGCCAGCAGCGCCACGCTTTGGACTAGCGGGGGAGAGACCCAGTACTTC. Protein product: CASSATLWTSGGETQYF.

The chain links TRBV2 to TRBJ2-1; D not resolved. The CDR3 spans 13 residues. The germline V and J ends were trimmed by 4 bases and 2 bases, with 6 bases remaining between them. Germline V lookup: CDR1 SNHLY, CDR2 FYNNEI. CDR3 amino acids: CASSGGTYNEQFF. The CDR3 DNA reads TGTGCCAGCAGTGGCGGTACCTACAATGAGCAGTTCTTC.

The chain has TRBV20-1 and TRBJ1-1; D is perhaps TRBD1 (5 bases). CDR3 size: 12 residues. Per the germline V gene, CDR1 is DFQATT and CDR2 is SNEGSKA (reference sequence). V gave up 3 bases and J gave up 4 bases, with 9 bases separating them. CDR3 sequence reads: CSASGGGTEAFF. CDR3 bases: TGCAGTGCTAGTGGGGGAGGCACTGAAGCTTTCTTT.